These T cell receptor beta chains were read from a single sample in a study of T cell responses to AZD1222 COVID-19 vaccine. Clones were sequenced by immunoSEQ multiplex PCR, and TCRdb holds only the in-frame ones, with some missing. Altogether about 160,000 clones are present, around 90% being singletons, with the ten largest covering around 4.5%. The sample in question was peripheral blood, obtained on day 0 of MenACWY control vaccination. The source of these receptors is an adult in good health. CDR3s include the opening cysteine and the closing phenylalanine or tryptophan. D genes are given only for firm matches. Only part of the rows carry a size: once, few, many, or a class if the clone is expanded.

abundance	j_gene	v_gene	d_gene	CDR3aa	CDR3nt
NA	TRBJ1-1	TRBV5-4	NA	CASSLGLNTEAFF	TGTGCCAGCAGCTTAGGCCTGAACACTGAAGCTTTCTTT
NA	TRBJ1-5	TRBV7-2	NA	CASSLAGGKGQPQHF	TGTGCCAGCAGCTTAGCGGGGGGTAAGGGTCAGCCCCAGCATTTT
NA	TRBJ2-2	TRBV7-2	NA	CASRVVTGNTGELFF	TGTGCCAGCAGGGTTGTGACAGGGAACACCGGGGAGCTGTTTTTT
NA	TRBJ1-4	TRBV7-2	NA	CASSQGTPNEKLFF	TGTGCCAGCAGCCAAGGGACCCCTAATGAAAAACTGTTTTTT
NA	TRBJ2-1	TRBV9	NA	CASSPPGHLTYNEQFF	TGTGCCAGCAGCCCCCCGGGACACTTGACCTACAATGAGCAGTTCTTC
once	TRBJ1-6	TRBV6-1	NA	CASSEARLIYKSLHF	TGTGCCAGCAGTGAAGCCCGTTTAATATATAAATCCCTCCACTTT
NA	TRBJ2-7	TRBV5-1	TRBD2	CASSQIAGGLSYEQYF	TGCGCCAGCAGCCAAATAGCGGGAGGTCTTTCTTACGAGCAGTACTTC
once	TRBJ1-2	TRBV30	NA	CAWGGRAGRNGYTF	TGTGCCTGGGGCGGGAGGGCAGGCCGCAATGGCTACACCTTC
NA	TRBJ2-2	TRBV6-6	NA	CASSSRQLTLGGELFF	TGTGCCAGCAGTTCCCGACAGTTAACCTTGGGCGGGGAGCTGTTTTTT
NA	TRBJ1-1	TRBV5-1	NA	CASSVSDRYKTEAFF	TGCGCCAGCAGCGTTTCCGACAGGTATAAAACTGAAGCTTTCTTT
NA	TRBJ2-2	TRBV7-8	TRBD1	CGVRDRGRSGELFF	TGTGGCGTACGGGACAGGGGGCGATCCGGGGAGCTGTTTTTT
NA	TRBJ2-7	TRBV7-6	TRBD2	CASSLADSGSLGEQYF	TGTGCCAGCAGCTTAGCAGATAGCGGGAGCTTGGGGGAGCAGTACTTC
NA	TRBJ1-3	TRBV7-6	NA	CASSERQARSGNTIYF	TGTGCCAGCAGCGAGCGACAGGCCCGCTCTGGAAACACCATATATTTT
NA	TRBJ1-1	TRBV4-3	TRBD1	CASSQGPGGGGTEAFF	TGCGCCAGCAGCCAAGGACCAGGGGGCGGGGGAACTGAAGCTTTCTTT
NA	TRBJ2-3	TRBV19	NA	CASSEGSTDTQYF	TGTGCCAGTAGCGAGGGATCGACAGATACGCAGTATTTT
once	TRBJ2-7	TRBV9	TRBD2	CASSVGAGEGYEQYF	TGTGCCAGCAGCGTAGGGGCGGGAGAGGGCTACGAGCAGTACTTC
NA	TRBJ2-5	TRBV29-1	TRBD2	CSVETSGTSGETQYF	TGCAGCGTTGAGACTAGCGGGACGTCCGGAGAGACCCAGTACTTC
NA	TRBJ1-1	TRBV24-1	TRBD1	CATSEGQGRDTEAFF	TGTGCCACCAGTGAAGGACAGGGGCGGGACACTGAAGCTTTCTTT
NA	TRBJ2-7	TRBV16	NA	CASSQGFEQYF	TGTGCCAGCAGCCAAGGGTTCGAGCAGTACTTC
NA	TRBJ1-4	TRBV19	NA	CASSIFRQGEKLFF	TGTGCCAGTAGTATATTCCGGCAGGGTGAAAAACTGTTTTTT
NA	TRBJ2-3	TRBV9	NA	CASAGKTDTQYF	TGTGCCAGCGCGGGCAAGACAGATACGCAGTATTTT
NA	TRBJ2-2	TRBV7-2	NA	CASRGRGTGELFF	TGTGCCAGCAGGGGCCGCGGCACCGGGGAGCTGTTTTTT
NA	TRBJ2-3	TRBV5-8	NA	CASIKPTSGVWGMMDTQYF	TGTGCCAGCATCAAACCAACCTCCGGGGTCTGGGGGATGATGGATACGCAGTATTTT
NA	TRBJ1-6	TRBV7-3	TRBD1	CASSASGTENSPLHF	TGTGCCAGCAGCGCATCCGGGACAGAAAATTCACCCCTCCACTTT
NA	TRBJ1-3	TRBV3-1/TRBV3-2	NA	CASSPIYHRLKGTIYF	TGTGCCAGCAGCCCGATTTATCATCGACTCAAGGGCACCATATATTTT
NA	TRBJ1-2	TRBV28	NA	CASSAANYGYTF	TGTGCCAGCAGCGCTGCTAACTATGGCTACACCTTC
NA	TRBJ2-4	TRBV28	NA	CASSSSGSPQIQYF	TGTGCCAGCAGTTCCTCCGGGTCCCCTCAGATTCAGTACTTC
NA	TRBJ2-3	TRBV2	NA	CATLDLVRADTQYF	TGTGCCACCCTCGATCTTGTTAGGGCAGATACGCAGTATTTT
NA	TRBJ1-3	TRBV7-8	NA	CASSPGRDSGNTIYF	TGTGCCAGCAGCCCGGGACGGGACTCTGGAAACACCATATATTTT
NA	TRBJ1-1	TRBV3-1/TRBV3-2	TRBD1	CASSRIPGTGDIEAFF	TGTGCCAGCAGTCGTATTCCTGGGACAGGGGATATTGAAGCTTTCTTT
NA	TRBJ1-5	TRBV10-2	TRBD1	CASRKDRGGQPQHF	TGCGCCAGCAGAAAGGACAGGGGCGGGCAGCCCCAGCATTTT
NA	TRBJ1-6	TRBV3-1/TRBV3-2	NA	CASSQVIGLSDSPLHF	TGTGCCAGCAGCCAAGTAATAGGGTTATCAGATTCACCCCTCCACTTT
NA	TRBJ2-3	TRBV9	TRBD1	CASSVRRRDRGGTDTQYF	TGTGCCAGCAGCGTCCGAAGGAGGGACAGGGGGGGCACAGATACGCAGTATTTT
NA	TRBJ1-1	TRBV9	NA	CASSQGSADTEAFF	TGTGCCAGCAGCCAGGGCAGCGCGGACACTGAAGCTTTCTTT
NA	TRBJ2-3	TRBV9	NA	CASGRSHSTDTQYF	TGTGCCAGCGGTCGCTCTCATAGCACAGATACGCAGTATTTT
NA	TRBJ1-2	TRBV28	TRBD1	CASLNRGPNYGYTF	TGTGCCAGCCTGAACAGGGGGCCTAACTATGGCTACACCTTC
NA	TRBJ1-6	TRBV3-1/TRBV3-2	NA	CASSAMVYNSPLHF	TGTGCCAGCAGCGCGATGGTGTATAATTCACCCCTCCACTTT
NA	TRBJ2-1	TRBV5-4	TRBD1	CASSQGARDEQFF	TGTGCCAGCAGCCAGGGGGCCCGGGATGAGCAGTTCTTC
NA	TRBJ2-2	TRBV7-2	TRBD2	CASSLVSSGRNTGELFF	TGTGCCAGCAGCTTAGTATCTAGCGGGAGGAACACCGGGGAGCTGTTTTTT
NA	TRBJ1-3	TRBV19	NA	CASSRRKEAGNTIYF	TGTGCCAGTAGTAGAAGGAAAGAAGCTGGAAACACCATATATTTT
NA	TRBJ2-7	TRBV27	TRBD2	CASSFFTSGGEQYF	TGTGCCAGCAGTTTCTTTACTAGCGGAGGCGAGCAGTACTTC
NA	TRBJ1-2	TRBV5-4	NA	CASSLERADYGYTF	TGTGCCAGCAGCTTGGAGCGGGCCGACTATGGCTACACCTTC
NA	TRBJ1-2	TRBV6-5	NA	CASTSLNYGYTF	TGTGCCAGCACCAGTCTGAACTATGGCTACACCTTC
NA	TRBJ1-6	TRBV11-2	NA	CASSLVGGSGRGSPLHF	TGTGCCAGCAGCTTAGTGGGGGGCAGTGGCCGGGGATCACCCCTCCACTTT
NA	TRBJ1-1	TRBV9	NA	CASSVVSLSTRNTEAFF	TGTGCCAGCAGCGTAGTTTCATTATCGACAAGGAACACTGAAGCTTTCTTT
NA	TRBJ2-7	TRBV7-3	NA	CASSLQWSHEQYF	TGTGCCAGCAGCCTCCAGTGGAGCCACGAGCAGTACTTC
NA	TRBJ1-1	TRBV19	NA	CASTIGGIMGTEAFF	TGTGCCAGTACCATCGGGGGGATCATGGGCACTGAAGCTTTCTTT
NA	TRBJ1-1	TRBV7-3	NA	CASSLDPGTHTEAFF	TGTGCCAGCAGCTTAGACCCCGGGACCCACACTGAAGCTTTCTTT
NA	TRBJ1-1	TRBV19	TRBD1	CASSAGQGAPEAFF	TGTGCCAGTAGTGCCGGACAGGGCGCCCCTGAAGCTTTCTTT
NA	TRBJ1-5	TRBV6-4	NA	CASRVRVENNQPQHF	TGTGCCAGCAGGGTCAGGGTTGAGAACAATCAGCCCCAGCATTTT
NA	TRBJ1-5	TRBV19	NA	CASSPTVGQPQHF	TGTGCCAGTAGTCCCACGGTTGGTCAGCCCCAGCATTTT
NA	TRBJ2-1	TRBV7-3	NA	CASSLIGDYNEQFF	TGTGCCAGCAGCTTAATCGGGGACTACAATGAGCAGTTCTTC